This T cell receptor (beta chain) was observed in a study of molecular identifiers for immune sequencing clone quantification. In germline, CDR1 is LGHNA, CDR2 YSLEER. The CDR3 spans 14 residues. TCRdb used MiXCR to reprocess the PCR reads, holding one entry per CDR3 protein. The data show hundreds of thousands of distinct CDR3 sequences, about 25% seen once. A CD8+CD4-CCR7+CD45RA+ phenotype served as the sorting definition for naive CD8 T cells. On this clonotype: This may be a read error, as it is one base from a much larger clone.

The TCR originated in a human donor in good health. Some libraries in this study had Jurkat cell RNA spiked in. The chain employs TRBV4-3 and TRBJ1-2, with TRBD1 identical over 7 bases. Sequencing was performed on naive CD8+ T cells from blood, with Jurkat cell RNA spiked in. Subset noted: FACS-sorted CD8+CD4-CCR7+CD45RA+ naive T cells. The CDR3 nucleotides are TGCGCCCGCAGCCAAGGAACAGGGGTTAGGGGCTACACCTTC. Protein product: CARSQGTGVRGYTF.